These 11 T cell receptor beta chains share one sample of origin, sequenced in a study of blood T cells in healthy people across ages. A J-beta primer mix and a sample-barcoded 5' primer were used in a second PCR of roughly 7 to 12 cycles. TCRdb fed the 5' RACE reads into MiXCR, producing one record per CDR3 protein. The table has about 290,000 distinct CDR3 sequences, 27% seen once. The sample taken for sequencing was blood. The receptors here all came from a woman aged 65 to 85 in good health.

This clonotype came up a few times. The V call is TRBV15, the J call TRBJ2-5; no clear D gene. Looked up from germline, CDR1 is LNHNV and CDR2 is YYDKDF (reference sequence). Trimming left V 4 bases short and J 5 bases short, with 14 bases between. The CDR3 runs to 14 residues. In nucleotides, the CDR3 is TGTGCCACCAGCACCCGTAACGGCGCTGAGACCCAGTACTTC. Amino acid sequence: CATSTRNGAETQYF.

The genes are TRBV28 and TRBJ1-4, with a tentative D call TRBD1 (5 bases). This CDR3 has 11 residues. The V and J ends lost 6 bases and 16 bases respectively, with 15 bases between them. Germline V gives CDR1 MDHEN, CDR2 SYDVKM. This chain's CDR3 is CASSKGPLGFF. Written as DNA, the CDR3 is TGTGCCAGCAGCAAGGGACCGCTCGGGTTTTTT. The full variable domain, rest sourced from reference TRBV28 and TRBJ1-4, is DVKVTQSSRYLVKRTGEKVFLECVQDMDHENMFWYRQDPGLGLRLIYFSYDVKMKEKGDIPEGYSVSREKKERFSLILESASTNQTSMYLCASSKGPLGFFGSGTQLSVL.

V and J are TRBV4-1 and TRBJ2-5, with D hard to call. The J call is uncertain, as TRBJ2-1 better fits the DNA end. Germline V lookup: CDR1 MGHRA, CDR2 YSYEKL. The CDR3 is 14 amino acids. CDR3 loop: CASSQPARNIEQFF. The CDR3 bases are TGCGCCAGCAGCCAACCCGCCCGAAACATTGAGCAGTTCTTC.

The rearrangement joins TRBV20-1 to TRBJ2-5; 8 bases line up with TRBD2. Germline V gene data show CDR1 as DFQATT and CDR2 as SNEGSKA (reference sequence). The trim removed 4 bases at V and 2 bases at J, leaving 6 bases unmatched. The CDR3 totals 14 residues. As DNA, the CDR3 is TGCAGTGCTATGCCAGGACTAGCTCAAGAGACCCAGTACTTC. Its translation: CSAMPGLAQETQYF.

The rearrangement joins TRBV6-5 to TRBJ2-5; D is ambiguous. The J call could be wrong; TRBJ2-1 is a better fit for the DNA end. CDR1 is MNHEY and CDR2 is SVGAGI in the germline V gene. The CDR3 is made up of 13 amino acids. The CDR3 here is CASSYSRKNEQFF. The CDR3 coding sequence is TGTGCCAGCAGTTACTCACGCAAGAATGAGCAGTTCTTC.

The J gene is TRBJ1-5, the V gene TRBV24-1; no reliable D call. This CDR3 has 15 amino acids. V gave up 4 bases and J gave up 2 bases, with 11 bases separating them. Germline lookup yields CDR1 KGHDR and CDR2 SFDVKD. The CDR3 protein is CATSDRDGGNQPQHF. CDR3 in DNA: TGTGCCACCAGTGACAGAGACGGTGGCAATCAGCCCCAGCATTTT.

This clonotype was picked up a small number of times. The chain employs TRBV28 and TRBJ2-3; TRBD2 aligns across 7 bases. V was pared by 1 base and J by 10 bases, with 2 bases of the junction left unmatched. This CDR3 contains 12 residues. Per the germline V gene, CDR1 is MDHEN and CDR2 is SYDVKM. The CDR3 region is CASSLSGLAQYF. The CDR3 coding sequence is TGTGCCAGCAGTTTATCCGGACTAGCGCAGTATTTT.

CDR3 region: CASSQGQRTNSPLHF. For the CDR3, the DNA is TGTGCCAGCAGCCAAGGTCAACGGACCAATTCACCCCTCCACTTT. The chain has TRBV3-1 and TRBJ1-6; D call uncertain. The V and J ends lost 1 base and 7 bases respectively, with 11 bases between them. Germline lookup yields CDR1 LGHDT and CDR2 YNNKEL (reference sequence). The CDR3 runs 15 residues.

The chain links TRBV20-1 to TRBJ2-7, with a possible D match to TRBD2 (5 bases). The CDR3 has 15 residues. The ends were cut back, 6 bases at V and 2 bases at J, with 20 bases in the middle. Germline CDR1 DFQATT, CDR2 SNEGSKA (reference sequence). The CDR3: CSARGGDIDPYEQYF. The CDR3, as DNA: TGCAGTGCCCGCGGAGGAGACATCGACCCCTACGAGCAGTACTTC.

There are many counts of this clonotype. The chain combines TRBV4-3 with TRBJ1-5; D not resolved. The CDR3 has 13 amino acids. The V end lost 0 bases, the J end lost 7 bases, and 7 bases lay between the germline ends. Germline values: CDR1 LGHNA, CDR2 YSLEER. The CDR3 loop is CASSQDRRQPQHF. The CDR3 bases are TGCGCCAGCAGCCAAGACCGGCGACAGCCCCAGCATTTT.

This clonotype was seen a handful of times. The rearrangement links TRBV6-2 or TRBV6-3 to TRBJ2-6; 7 bases agree with TRBD1. CDR1 is MNHEY and CDR2 is SVGEGT in the germline V gene. The ends lost 6 bases at V and 3 bases at J; junction bases unmatched: 5. CDR3 length equals 15 residues. CDR3 sequence: CASRIRGFGANVLTF. CDR3 DNA: TGTGCCAGCAGGATCAGGGGGTTTGGGGCCAACGTCCTGACTTTC.